The 21 T cell receptor beta chains below all came from one sample that was sequenced in a study of shared clonotypes between healthy human individuals. Here immunoSEQ multiplex PCR was the method, and the copy in TCRdb shows in-frame clones only, minus some. The table lists a few million clones, around 95% of them singletons. The source material was naive CD4+ T cells sorted from blood. Regarding subset: CD45RA+ positively selected. These TCRs come from a man aged 18-30 years in good health.

V usage is TRBV28 and J usage is TRBJ1-1, with 9 bases that match TRBD1. Per germline, CDR1 MDHEN and CDR2 SYDVKM. The CDR3 consists of 13 residues. The V segment lost 4 bases and the J segment 7 bases; nucleotides outside the gene matches: 4. CDR3 sequence reads: CASSSDRGFEAFF. CDR3 nucleotide sequence: TGTGCCAGCAGTTCGGACAGGGGATTTGAAGCTTTCTTT.

V and J are TRBV6-5 and TRBJ1-2; 8 bases are shared with TRBD1. The CDR3 consists of 15 residues. V was pared by 4 bases and J by 4 bases, with 8 bases of the junction left unmatched. CDR1 is MNHEY, CDR2 SVGAGI, per germline. Written as DNA, the CDR3 is TGTGCCAGCAGTTCCGGAGGACAGGGTGTCTATGGCTACACCTTC. It translates to CASSSGGQGVYGYTF.

The V and J genes are TRBV7-9 and TRBJ2-5; 8 bases match TRBD1. Unmatched junction bases numbered 3, after V lost 0 bases and J lost 9 bases. The CDR3 loop spans 13 amino acids. Per the germline V gene, CDR1 is SEHNR and CDR2 is FQNEAQ (reference sequence). CDR3 nucleotide sequence: TGTGCCAGCAGCTTAGCGGACAGGGAGGCCCAGTACTTC. This translates into CASSLADREAQYF.

The sample holds a few counts of this clone. Other nucleotide sequences from this sample produce the same CDR3. The rearrangement links TRBV6-1 to TRBJ1-3; D not resolved. V was cut by 0 bases and J by 1 base, with 7 bases left in between. The CDR3 spans 15 residues. Germline V gene data show CDR1 as MNHNS and CDR2 as SASEGT. The CDR3: CASSEAGGSGNTIYF. The DNA of the CDR3 is TGTGCCAGCAGTGAAGCGGGCGGTTCTGGAAACACCATATATTTT.

The chain uses TRBV6-5 and TRBJ1-2, with TRBD1 identical over 8 bases. CDR3 length: 14 residues. The germline gives CDR1 MNHEY, CDR2 SVGAGI. V shed 6 bases and J 4 bases; nucleotides not matched to a gene: 7. CDR3 bases: TGTGCCAGCAGGGCAGGGGGCTCCCTCTATGGCTACACCTTC. It translates to CASRAGGSLYGYTF.

The gene calls are TRBV19 and TRBJ2-7; TRBD1 agrees at 7 bases. The CDR3 spans 14 residues. Losses at the gene ends were 6 bases for V and 2 bases for J; bases not matched to a gene: 7. Per the germline V gene, CDR1 is LNHDA and CDR2 is SQIVND (reference sequence). The CDR3 here is CASSPTGPAYEQYF. The CDR3 DNA is TGTGCCAGTAGCCCGACAGGGCCCGCCTACGAGCAGTACTTC.

J is TRBJ1-6 and V is TRBV4-3; no clear D gene. V was pared by 1 base and J by 10 bases, with 11 bases between. The germline V gene has CDR1 LGHNA and CDR2 YSLEER. There are 14 residues in the CDR3. CDR3 amino acids: CASSQGTRESPLHF. CDR3 DNA: TGCGCCAGCAGCCAAGGGACGAGGGAGTCACCCCTCCACTTT.

J is TRBJ1-6 and V is TRBV5-1; D is undetermined. The CDR3 runs 15 residues. Trimming removed 4 bases from V and 8 bases from J, with 16 bases in between. Germline V gives CDR1 SGHRS, CDR2 YFSETQ. The CDR3 protein is CASSPLQDRDSPLHF. The DNA for the CDR3 is TGCGCCAGCAGCCCTCTCCAGGACCGGGATTCACCCCTCCACTTT.

In regard to this clone: Compared with germline, one end of the junction differs, possibly owing to a read error. The sample carries other DNA sequences with the same CDR3. CDR3 DNA: TGTGCCAGTTCACCGGGACAAAAGAACACTGAAGCTTTCTTT. The encoded protein is CASSPGQKNTEAFF. The chain employs TRBV18 and TRBJ1-1, with TRBD1 as a possible D gene (6 bases). From germline, CDR1 is KGHSH and CDR2 LQKENI. The CDR3 sequence is 14 residues long.

A remark on this clone: This sample also contains other DNA sequences that code for the same CDR3. The chain has TRBV18 and TRBJ1-5, with D unclear. Germline assignment: CDR1 KGHSH and CDR2 LQKENI. The V end was cut by 3 bases, the J end by 2 bases, with 8 bases between. This CDR3 region has 14 residues. The CDR3 DNA reads as TGTGCCAGCTCACCCCCTGGGGGCAATCAGCCCCAGCATTTT. Translating gives CASSPPGGNQPQHF.

The chain recombines TRBV7-3 with TRBJ2-2; D not certain. V was clipped by 2 bases and J by 6 bases, with 4 bases between them. This CDR3 is 12 amino acids long. Germline V gene data show CDR1 as SGHTA and CDR2 as FQGTGA. CDR3 sequence: CASSLSAGELFF. In DNA, the CDR3 is TGTGCCAGCAGCTTATCTGCCGGGGAGCTGTTTTTT.

This sequence joins TRBV18 and TRBJ1-2; 10 bases match TRBD1. Per germline, CDR1 KGHSH and CDR2 LQKENI. J was trimmed by 10 bases and V by 2 bases; bases with no gene match: 4. This CDR3 region has 13 residues. CDR3 nucleotide sequence: TGTGCCAGCTCACCATCGGGACAGGGGAACTACACCTTC. Residues: CASSPSGQGNYTF.

This clone has only a few counts. V and J are TRBV6-6 and TRBJ1-1; D possibly corresponds to TRBD1 (6 bases). The CDR3 is 13 residues long. Germline CDR1 is MNHNY and CDR2 is SVGAGI (reference sequence). V lost 2 bases to trimming and J lost 7 bases, with 11 bases between them. The CDR3 region is CASSYGGLGEAFF. Written as DNA, the CDR3 is TGTGCCAGCAGTTACGGGGGGCTGGGTGAAGCTTTCTTT.

On this clone itself: The sample has other DNA sequences that encode this CDR3 too. This chain uses TRBV9 with TRBJ1-2, with 9 bases lining up with TRBD1. The V gene end was trimmed by 4 bases and the J gene end by 2 bases; junction bases not matched to a gene: 3. CDR3 length equals 14 residues. Per germline, CDR1 SGDLS and CDR2 YYNGEE. The CDR3 protein is CASSPGQGNYGYTF. Written as DNA, the CDR3 is TGTGCCAGCAGCCCTGGACAGGGGAACTATGGCTACACCTTC.

CDR3 amino acids: CASSIPTRANGYTF. DNA for the CDR3: TGTGCCAGTAGTATACCCACAAGAGCTAATGGCTACACCTTC. The rearrangement joins TRBV19 to TRBJ1-2; unclear D gene. Trimming cost V 2 bases and J 6 bases, with 13 bases left between them. Germline V gives CDR1 LNHDA, CDR2 SQIVND (reference sequence). The CDR3 covers 14 residues.

The chain links TRBV14 to TRBJ2-1; 9 bases are shared with TRBD2. V was clipped by 6 bases and J by 6 bases; unmatched bases: 9. The CDR3 loop spans 15 amino acids. In germline, CDR1 is SGHDN, CDR2 FVKESK. The CDR3 bases are TGTGCCAGCAGGTTTAGCGGGAGCGGGCCCAATGAGCAGTTCTTC. Translation gives CASRFSGSGPNEQFF. Drawing the rest from reference TRBV14 and TRBJ2-1, the complete variable domain is EAGVTQFPSHSVIEKGQTVTLRCDPISGHDNLYWYRRVMGKEIKFLLHFVKESKQDESGMPNNRFLAERTGGTYSTLKVQPAELEDSGVYFCASRFSGSGPNEQFFGPGTRLTVL.

The chain joins TRBV2 to TRBJ1-2; no firm D call. Trimming removed 8 bases at V and 4 bases at J, with 17 bases between. The CDR3 length is 14 residues. Germline values: CDR1 SNHLY, CDR2 FYNNEI. DNA for the CDR3: TGTGCCAGCCGGATGTCCACTGACTCCTATGGCTACACCTTC. It encodes CASRMSTDSYGYTF.

This clone appeared a single time. The rearrangement links TRBV5-1 to TRBJ1-1; D call uncertain. Germline V gene sequence: CDR1 SGHRS, CDR2 YFSETQ. This CDR3 comprises 14 residues. Trimming pared 4 bases from V and 5 bases from J, leaving 15 bases between. In DNA, the CDR3 is TGCGCCAGCAGCCCGCGGGCAGGTTTTACTGAAGCTTTCTTT. This gives the protein CASSPRAGFTEAFF.

V is TRBV14 and J is TRBJ1-6, with D perhaps TRBD1 (5 bases). CDR3 length: 14 amino acids. The germline gives CDR1 SGHDN, CDR2 FVKESK. Deletions cut 3 bases from V and 6 bases from J, with 9 bases between. Here the CDR3 DNA reads TGTGCCAGCAGCCAGCAGGGTCTTAATTCACCCCTCCACTTT. Its translation: CASSQQGLNSPLHF. Using reference TRBV14 and TRBJ1-6 for the parts outside the CDR3, the full variable domain is EAGVTQFPSHSVIEKGQTVTLRCDPISGHDNLYWYRRVMGKEIKFLLHFVKESKQDESGMPNNRFLAERTGGTYSTLKVQPAELEDSGVYFCASSQQGLNSPLHFGNGTRLTVT.

V usage is TRBV7-9 and J usage is TRBJ1-1; no clear D. The CDR3 spans 15 residues. With 1 base removed from V and 6 bases from J, the gap between germline ends came to 15 bases. The germline V gene encodes CDR1 SEHNR and CDR2 FQNEAQ (reference sequence). The CDR3 sequence: CASSLETGGMPEAFF. CDR3 nucleotide sequence: TGTGCCAGCAGCTTAGAAACTGGAGGGATGCCTGAAGCTTTCTTT. Full variable domain (rest looked up from reference TRBV7-9 and TRBJ1-1): DTGVSQNPRHKITKRGQNVTFRCDPISEHNRLYWYRQTLGQGPEFLTYFQNEAQLEKSRLLSDRFSAERPKGSFSTLEIQRTEQGDSAMYLCASSLETGGMPEAFFGQGTRLTVV.

V is TRBV6-1 and J is TRBJ2-5, with D maybe TRBD2 (6 bases). V lost 8 bases and J lost 5, with 18 bases in between. Germline V CDR1 and CDR2: MNHNS, SASEGT. CDR3 length equals 14 residues. CDR3 amino acids: CASPSGGAWETQYF. CDR3 sequence (DNA): TGTGCCAGCCCTTCGGGCGGGGCGTGGGAGACCCAGTACTTC.